Listed here is a single T cell receptor beta chain. The antigen remains undetermined. TCRdb analysed the RACE reads with MiXCR anew, one entry per CDR3 protein. The sample lists tens of thousands of distinct CDR3 sequences, about 9.6% seen once, with 9.6% in the top ten. This record comes from a study of human T cells and chemical hapten exposure. At the level of the study: Patients received weekly diphenylcyclopropenone doses to the scalp throughout the roughly 26-week study. Cases of alopecia areata, totalis or universalis occurred in a predominantly female patient group. Minor pooled library volume differences mainly drove per-sample TCR yield variation.

The time point was: pre-sensitization, week 0. Treatment described: therapeutic diphenylcyclopropenone sensitization with weekly scalp DPC. The template was total RNA from unfractionated whole blood. The study, taken as a whole, reports: Expanded TCRs were compared with controls, and the expanded TCRs formed significantly more large CDR3 similarity clusters.

The receptor was derived from a woman in her twenties or thirties with alopecia areata. Some clones in this sample may be carry-over from other donors' samples. The specimen was whole blood, collected in connection with sensitization to the hapten diphenylcyclopropenone (DPC).

The CDR3 nucleotides are TGTGCCAGCAGCTTAGGACTAGCGGCTAGCACAGATACGCAGTATTTT. It specifies CASSLGLAASTDTQYF. The chain recombines TRBV7-9 with TRBJ2-3, with 9 bases fitting TRBD2. V lost 1 base to trimming and J lost 0 bases; unmatched junction nucleotides: 2. The germline V gene encodes CDR1 SEHNR and CDR2 FQNEAQ (reference sequence). CDR3 size: 16 residues.